This T cell receptor beta chain was documented in a study of blood T cell repertoires in COVID-19. Study summary: The United States, Italy and Spain were the sources of the acute and convalescent COVID-19 samples.

Original processing notes: Counts of nucleated cells, estimated from reference gene primer amplification, were obtained. Generated by immunoSEQ multiplex PCR, the TCRdb table keeps only in-frame clones and is missing some. V, J and clone size are those of that table, while D and trimming were read from the DNA. The data contain roughly 400,000 clones, approximately 91% of them singletons. CDR3 length: 14 residues. Germline-derived CDR1 and CDR2 are MNHEY and SMNVEV (reference sequence). V was clipped by 4 bases and J by 7 bases; unmatched bases: 10. The chain carries TRBV27 and TRBJ2-7; 7 nucleotides line up with TRBD1. The receptor was derived from a middle-aged woman with acute COVID-19. The sequenced material came from PBMCs or T cells enriched from blood (not recorded which). The CDR3 sequence is CASSSETGIKEQYF. DNA for the CDR3: TGTGCCAGCAGTTCCGAGACAGGGATAAAAGAGCAGTACTTC.